The source of this TCR beta chain is a study of T cell responses to AZD1222 COVID-19 vaccine. Sequenced by immunoSEQ multiplex PCR; TCRdb stores in-frame clones only, minus some. The data contain about 84,000 clones, around nine tenths of them singletons. Sequenced here: peripheral blood, sampled on day 0 of AZD1222 vaccination. The TCR comes from an adult in good health.

The CDR3 DNA reads as TGTGCCAGCTCAGACCCGGATCAGCCCCAGCATTTT. It is translated as CASSDPDQPQHF. This chain connects TRBV18 to TRBJ1-5; D call uncertain. V gave up 5 bases and J gave up 5 bases, with 7 bases separating them. The CDR3 covers 12 residues. Per the germline V gene, CDR1 is KGHSH and CDR2 is LQKENI. Using reference TRBV18 and TRBJ1-5 for the parts outside the CDR3, the full variable domain is NAGVMQNPRHLVRRRGQEARLRCSPMKGHSHVYWYRQLPEEGLKFMVYLQKENIIDESGMPKERFSAEFPKEGPSILRIQQVVRGDSAAYFCASSDPDQPQHFGDGTRLSIL.